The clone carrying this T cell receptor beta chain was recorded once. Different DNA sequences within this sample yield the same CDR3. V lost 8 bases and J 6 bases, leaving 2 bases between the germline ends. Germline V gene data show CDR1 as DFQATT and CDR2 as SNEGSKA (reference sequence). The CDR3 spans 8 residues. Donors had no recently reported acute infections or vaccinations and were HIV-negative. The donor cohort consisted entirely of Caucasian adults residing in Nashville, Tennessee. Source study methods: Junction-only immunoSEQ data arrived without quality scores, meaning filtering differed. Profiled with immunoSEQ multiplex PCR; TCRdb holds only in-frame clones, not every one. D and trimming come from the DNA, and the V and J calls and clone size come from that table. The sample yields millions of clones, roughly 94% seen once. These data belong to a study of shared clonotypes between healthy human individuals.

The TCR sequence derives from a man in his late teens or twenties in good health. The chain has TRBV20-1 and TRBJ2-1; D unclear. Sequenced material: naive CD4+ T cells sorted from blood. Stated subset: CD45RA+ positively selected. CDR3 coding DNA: TGCAGTCCCAATGAGCAGTTCTTC. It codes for CSPNEQFF.